This paragraph covers one T cell receptor (beta chain) sequence. The antigen remains undetermined. The CDR3 runs to 16 residues. Looked up from germline, CDR1 is MNHEY and CDR2 is SVGAGI. V shed 0 bases and J 1 base; nucleotides not matched to a gene: 5. The data belong to a study of cytomegalovirus exposure and HLA in healthy donors. Background on the study: Later, an analysis reported that the 95 to 150 validation repertoires had used the same platform as the roughly 700 first-cohort repertoires. The study, taken as a whole, reports: First-cohort TCR clusters tended to co-occur in the approximately 120 validation repertoires, a later analysis found. Most TCR sequences were uncommon, yet certain public TCRs appeared in many donors. Some TCR beta chains (roughly 160 of them) were listed as cytomegalovirus-associated.

Here immunoSEQ multiplex PCR was the method, and the copy in TCRdb shows in-frame clones only, minus some. The profile covers around 140,000 clones, with about 87% appearing a single time and roughly 4.3% taken by the ten largest. This chain connects TRBV6-5 to TRBJ1-2; 7 positions agree with TRBD1. The receptor was derived from a young man in good health and CMV-seropositive. The sequenced sample was PBMCs. CDR3 nucleotides: TGTGCCAGCAGTTACTCGAACCCAGGGGGTAACTATGGCTACACCTTC. This gives the protein CASSYSNPGGNYGYTF.